This passage covers 18 T cell receptor beta chains from one sample sequenced in a study of patients and donors after allogeneic stem cell transplantation. Each CDR3 protein gets one entry after TCRdb re-called the RT-PCR reads with MiXCR. The table shows some 150,000 distinct CDR3 sequences, with approximately 37% occurring only once. The sequenced sample was blood, either unsorted or a sorted T cell fraction (not recorded which). All receptors derive from a human donor who was either an allogeneic HSCT recipient or a stem cell or donor lymphocyte infusion donor (not recorded which). It is not recorded whose cells these are; they may come from a transplant donor.

The V and J genes are TRBV20-1 and TRBJ1-1; possibly TRBD1 for D (5 bases). This CDR3 has 14 residues. Germline V gives CDR1 DFQATT, CDR2 SNEGSKA (reference sequence). Trimming pared 5 bases from V and 4 bases from J, leaving 17 bases between. The CDR3: CSAEGASLGTEAFF. CDR3 in DNA: TGCAGTGCTGAAGGGGCCTCCTTGGGCACTGAAGCTTTCTTT.

This sequence joins TRBV20-1 and TRBJ2-2, with D hard to call. From germline, CDR1 is DFQATT and CDR2 SNEGSKA (reference sequence). The CDR3 sequence is 13 residues long. V lost 3 bases and J lost 5, with 10 bases in between. In nucleotides, the CDR3 is TGCAGTGCTAGTAACGGATATACCGGGGAGCTGTTTTTT. Residues: CSASNGYTGELFF.

The J gene is TRBJ2-1, the V gene TRBV3-1, with TRBD2 matching 8 bases. Germline assignment: CDR1 LGHDT and CDR2 YNNKEL (reference sequence). This CDR3 spans 16 amino acids. J lost 8 bases, V lost 0 bases, and 9 bases had no gene match. CDR3 nucleotide sequence: TGTGCCAGCAGCCAAGATCAAAGCGGGGGTTGGGATGAGCAGTTCTTC. This translates into CASSQDQSGGWDEQFF.

The chain couples TRBV20-1 to TRBJ2-1; tentative D call: TRBD2 (6 bases). This CDR3 contains 14 residues. The V and J ends lost 3 bases and 0 bases respectively, with 9 bases between them. CDR1 and CDR2 from the germline V gene are DFQATT and SNEGSKA (reference sequence). The CDR3 here is CSASHGSSYNEQFF. CDR3 sequence (DNA): TGCAGTGCTAGTCACGGGAGCTCCTACAATGAGCAGTTCTTC.

This clonotype has just a few counts. As DNA, the CDR3 is TGTGCCAGCAGGCCCGCCTCTGGAAACACCATATATTTT. Its translation is CASRPASGNTIYF. The chain employs TRBV27 and TRBJ1-3; D not resolved. V lost 6 bases, J lost 0 bases, and 6 bases lay in between. This CDR3 region has 13 residues. The germline V gene has CDR1 MNHEY and CDR2 SMNVEV (reference sequence).

This clonotype came up a few times. DNA for the CDR3: TGTGCCACCTCGGACAGGGGAGGTGGCTACACCTTC. As protein: CATSDRGGGYTF. This chain links TRBV24-1 with TRBJ1-2, with TRBD1 identical over 9 bases. Germline CDR1 reads KGHDR; CDR2 reads SFDVKD. The CDR3 runs to 12 residues. V lost 9 bases and J lost 7; bases outside the gene matches: 5.

V gene TRBV5-1 combines with J gene TRBJ2-7; weak D call: TRBD2 (6 bases). The germline CDR1 and CDR2 sequences are SGHRS and YFSETQ. The length of the CDR3 is 16 residues. Trimming shortened V by 4 bases and J by 6 bases, and 23 bases separated the two germline ends. CDR3 loop: CASSLYPGLLWGEQYV. In DNA, the CDR3 is TGCGCCAGCAGCCTGTATCCGGGACTCCTTTGGGGCGAGCAGTACGTC.

The chain couples TRBV10-3 to TRBJ2-1; a weak D match, TRBD2 (9 bases). Between the trimmed V and J ends, which lost 8 bases and 6 bases, there was a span of 20 bases. In germline, CDR1 is ENHRY, CDR2 SYGVKD. The length of the CDR3 is 15 residues. The CDR3 region has the DNA TGTGCCATCGGGACAGGCGGGGGGGCCGGCAATGAGCAGTTCTTC. It yields the protein CAIGTGGGAGNEQFF.

V usage is TRBV6-6 and J usage is TRBJ2-1; D is perhaps TRBD2 (5 bases). The ends were cut back, 2 bases at V and 7 bases at J, with 9 bases in the middle. This CDR3 is 13 amino acids long. Germline lookup yields CDR1 MNHNY and CDR2 SVGAGI (reference sequence). The CDR3: CASSYGRTNEQFF. The CDR3 nucleotides read TGTGCCAGCAGTTACGGCAGGACTAATGAGCAGTTCTTC.

In its sample, this clonotype was seen once. The chain has TRBV5-1 and TRBJ2-1, with 10 nucleotides matching TRBD2. Germline CDR1 and CDR2: SGHRS and YFSETQ. The CDR3 runs 17 residues. The ends lost 4 bases at V and 7 bases at J; junction bases unmatched: 14. The CDR3 reads CASSDPLASGGPNEQFF. In DNA form, the CDR3 reads TGCGCCAGCAGCGACCCCCTTGCTAGCGGGGGTCCGAATGAGCAGTTCTTC. The full variable domain, its missing parts supplied by reference TRBV5-1 and TRBJ2-1, is KAGVTQTPRYLIKTRGQQVTLSCSPISGHRSVSWYQQTPGQGLQFLFEYFSETQRNKGNFPGRFSGRQFSNSRSEMNVSTLELGDSALYLCASSDPLASGGPNEQFFGPGTRLTVL.

For this clonotype: In this CDR3 the conserved last residue, phenylalanine or tryptophan, is missing, so a read error is likely. The chain employs TRBV7-9 and TRBJ1-1; D not resolved. The CDR3 sequence is 13 residues long. The germline gives CDR1 SEHNR, CDR2 FQNEAQ (reference sequence). Trimming left V 5 bases short and J 4 bases short, with 11 bases between. CDR3 in amino acids: CASSQALVTEAFL. CDR3 bases: TGTGCCAGCAGCCAAGCGCTCGTCACTGAAGCTTTCCTT.

The rearrangement joins TRBV5-1 to TRBJ2-5; D ambiguous. The germline V gene has CDR1 SGHRS and CDR2 YFSETQ. Trimming removed 0 bases at V and 3 bases at J, with 6 bases between. The length of the CDR3 is 13 residues. CDR3 in amino acids: CASSLDSEETQYF. CDR3 coding DNA: TGCGCCAGCAGCTTGGACAGCGAAGAGACCCAGTACTTC.

The J gene is TRBJ1-1, the V gene TRBV6-5, with TRBD1 matching 7 bases. CDR3 size: 16 residues. Germline V gene sequence: CDR1 MNHEY, CDR2 SVGAGI. V dropped 3 bases and J dropped 0; count of bases not matched to a gene: 7. The CDR3 sequence: CASSYGRDSLNTEAFF. In DNA, the CDR3 is TGTGCCAGCAGTTATGGAAGGGACAGTTTGAACACTGAAGCTTTCTTT.

The gene calls are TRBV6-1 and TRBJ2-2; the D gene is possibly TRBD1 (7 bases). This CDR3 comprises 17 residues. Germline loops: CDR1 MNHNS, CDR2 SASEGT. V was trimmed by 2 bases and J by 6 bases, leaving 19 bases between them. In DNA, the CDR3 is TGTGCCAGCAGTGAATTCTTGTCCAGCAGGGGGGCCGGGGAGCTGTTTTTT. Translated, it gives CASSEFLSSRGAGELFF.

This rearrangement joins TRBV4-3 to TRBJ1-2, with D perhaps TRBD1 (5 bases). This CDR3 spans 18 amino acids. Between the trimmed V and J ends, which lost 1 base and 0 bases, there was a span of 18 bases. Germline V gene data show CDR1 as LGHNA and CDR2 as YSLEER. The CDR3 sequence: CASSQALVRQTANYGYTF. In nucleotides, the CDR3 is TGCGCCAGCAGCCAAGCACTAGTAAGACAGACAGCTAACTATGGCTACACCTTC.

This chain uses TRBV5-1 with TRBJ1-2, with D hard to call. Germline loops: CDR1 SGHRS, CDR2 YFSETQ. V shed 2 bases and J shed 6 bases, with 14 bases lying between them. This CDR3 comprises 14 residues. CDR3 nucleotides: TGCGCCAGCAGCTTTGGCCGGATGGGTGATGGCTACACCTTC. This gives the protein CASSFGRMGDGYTF. The whole variable domain, remainder taken from reference TRBV5-1 and TRBJ1-2, is KAGVTQTPRYLIKTRGQQVTLSCSPISGHRSVSWYQQTPGQGLQFLFEYFSETQRNKGNFPGRFSGRQFSNSRSEMNVSTLELGDSALYLCASSFGRMGDGYTFGSGTRLTVV.

This clonotype is a singleton in its sample. The chain carries TRBV5-1 and TRBJ2-7; weak D call: TRBD1 (5 bases). Looked up from germline, CDR1 is SGHRS and CDR2 is YFSETQ. The CDR3 is 14 amino acids. V gave up 0 bases and J gave up 2 bases, with 9 bases separating them. The CDR3 nucleotides read TGCGCCAGCAGCTTGGGGACGGACACCTACGAGCAGTACGTC. It yields the protein CASSLGTDTYEQYV.

The chain recombines TRBV9 with TRBJ1-3, with TRBD1 matching over 8 bases. Germline CDR1 SGDLS, CDR2 YYNGEE. V lost 5 bases, J lost 5 bases, and 9 bases stayed unmatched. CDR3 size: 15 residues. This chain's CDR3 is CASSPPTGGRNTIYF. The DNA for the CDR3 is TGTGCCAGCAGTCCTCCAACAGGGGGGAGAAACACCATATATTTT. Combining the CDR3 with reference TRBV9 and TRBJ1-3 gives the whole variable domain DSGVTQTPKHLITATGQRVTLRCSPRSGDLSVYWYQQSLDQGLQFLIQYYNGEERAKGNILERFSAQQFPDLHSELNLSSLELGDSALYFCASSPPTGGRNTIYFGEGSWLTVV.